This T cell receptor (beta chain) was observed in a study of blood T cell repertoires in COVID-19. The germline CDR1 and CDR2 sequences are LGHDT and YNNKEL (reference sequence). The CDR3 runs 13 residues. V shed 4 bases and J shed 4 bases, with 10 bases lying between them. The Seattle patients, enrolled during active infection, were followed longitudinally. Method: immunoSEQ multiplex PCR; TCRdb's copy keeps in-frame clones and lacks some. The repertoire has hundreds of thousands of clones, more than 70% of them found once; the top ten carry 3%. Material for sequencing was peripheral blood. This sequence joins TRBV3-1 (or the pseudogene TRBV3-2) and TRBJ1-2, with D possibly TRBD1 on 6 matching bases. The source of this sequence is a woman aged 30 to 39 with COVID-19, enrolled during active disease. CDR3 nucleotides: TGTGCCAGCAGCCCTGGGACAACCTATGGCTACACCTTC. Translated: CASSPGTTYGYTF.